This TCR beta chain was recorded in a study of blood T cells in healthy people across ages. Samples each yielded at least 5.5 micrograms of total RNA. This clonotype appeared a few times. This CDR3 spans 15 amino acids. The germline V gene has CDR1 SGHAT and CDR2 FQNNGV. V lost 9 bases and J 2 bases, leaving 19 bases between the germline ends. A second PCR, run for roughly 7 to 12 cycles, used a sample-barcoded 5' primer plus a J-beta primer mix. One entry per CDR3 protein results from TCRdb running MiXCR on the 5' RACE reads. The sample lists 1.5 million to 2 million distinct CDR3 sequences; 28% were seen once.

Source material: blood. This TCR was recovered from a woman in her 30s in good health. The V and J genes are TRBV11-2 and TRBJ1-2; possible D gene TRBD1, 5 bases. For the CDR3, the DNA is TGTGCCAGTTCCCACCACAGGAGCCCGAACTATGGCTACACCTTC. Its protein is CASSHHRSPNYGYTF.